This TCR beta chain was sequenced during a study of cytotoxic CD8 clonotypes in ibrutinib-treated CLL. Study-wide context: Response sampling took place at median about 12 months of treatment, range 6 to 36.

TCRdb's copy holds only in-frame clones and misses some; the assay was immunoSEQ multiplex PCR. The sample consists of hundreds of thousands of clones, 67% of them appearing once. In its sample, this clone was seen many times. V lost 10 bases and J lost 9, with 13 bases in between. Germline V gives CDR1 MNHEY, CDR2 SMNVEV (reference sequence). The CDR3 sequence is 12 residues long. The chain recombines TRBV27 with TRBJ1-6, with TRBD1 as a possible D gene (5 bases). The TCR was taken from a human donor with chronic lymphocytic leukemia. The sample in question was PBMCs, obtained after 36 months of ibrutinib treatment. The CDR3: CATRDFGSPLHF. CDR3 in DNA: TGTGCCACCCGGGACTTTGGTTCACCCCTCCACTTT.